This record looks at one T cell receptor (beta chain) sequence and its context. This clone was seen only once. It lacks a known antigen. Base qualities were left out, and no much larger clone turns up one base away. The sample comes from a study of blood T cell repertoires in COVID-19 (dated by TCRdb to 2020 to 2022). With regard to the full study: The collaborator samples originated in the United States, Italy and Spain and spanned the acute and convalescent phases of COVID-19. Samples came from the ongoing ImmuneRACE study (first 160 participants) plus 1,254 subjects from 6 global collaborators. Subjects who had been exposed to COVID-19, were actively infected with it, or had recovered from it provided the deeply sampled blood TCRbeta repertoires that made up the dataset. A de-identified subject ID, COVID-19 status, age in years and sex were almost always included in the sample metadata. The prospective study material was composed of cDNA or gDNA derived from T cells, B-cell-depleted T cells, or PBMCs. The repertoires were released in a freely available public database meant as a resource for research on the immune response to SARS-CoV-2. Where available, HLA class I and class II types were taken from metadata supplied by the sample provider and were not determined by assay-based typing.

The research as a whole found: How much clinical and demographic metadata was included differed by source and by participant, and the metadata was provided uncurated.

The germline V gene encodes CDR1 SGHNT and CDR2 YYREEE (reference sequence). The CDR3 spans 13 residues, from the cysteine through the phenylalanine. CDR3 DNA is the only sequence kept; it has 39 bases, read in frame from the first base. The germline ends are 12 bases apart after V is trimmed by 2 bases and J by 6 bases. TCRbeta CDR3 regions were amplified from genomic DNA using the immunoSEQ Assay, a bias-controlled multiplex PCR. As for how the authors treated the data: Nucleated cell counts per sample were estimated from amplification of reference gene primers within the assay. To quantify the absolute abundance of each unique TCRbeta CDR3 rearrangement, sequence reads were collapsed and filtered. For each sample, productive Simpson clonality was calculated by taking the square root of Simpson's diversity index across productive rearrangements. The table was pulled from immuneACCESS by TCRdb, which kept in-frame rearrangements only. Such tables lose some clones; where checked, under half of the loss comes from unresolved V genes, and the rest has no known cause. The V and J calls and clone size come from that table; D and trimming were worked out from the DNA. This sample is represented by 150,000 to 200,000 clones; 90% of them were singletons. Clones ranked in the top ten supply 15% to 20% of the sample.

Collaborating institutions collected whole blood in K2EDTA tubes following their own protocols. Collaborator samples were shipped for TCRbeta analysis as frozen whole blood, isolated PBMCs, or DNA extracted from either sample type. Sequenced: peripheral blood. The sequence was obtained from a man aged 55-75 years with active or convalescent COVID-19. Recombination linked TRBV5-4 to TRBJ2-7; the D gene is perhaps TRBD1, on 7 matching bases. The CDR3 reads CASSFGQGGEQYF. At the DNA level, the sequence is TGTGCCAGCAGCTTCGGGCAGGGGGGCGAGCAGTACTTC.